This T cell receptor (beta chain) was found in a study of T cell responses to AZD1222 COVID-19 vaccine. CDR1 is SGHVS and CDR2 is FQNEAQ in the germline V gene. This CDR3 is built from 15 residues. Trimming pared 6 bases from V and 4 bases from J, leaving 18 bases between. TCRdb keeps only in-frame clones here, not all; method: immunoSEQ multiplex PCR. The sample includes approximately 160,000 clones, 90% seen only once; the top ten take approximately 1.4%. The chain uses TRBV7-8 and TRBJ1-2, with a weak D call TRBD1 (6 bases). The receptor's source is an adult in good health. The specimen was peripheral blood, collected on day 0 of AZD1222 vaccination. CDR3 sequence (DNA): TGTGCCAGCAGTCCCAGGGGATTATCCTCCTATGGCTACACCTTC. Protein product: CASSPRGLSSYGYTF.